The source of this T cell receptor (beta chain) is a study of T cells after somatic rescue of genetic block. This clone appeared a few times. Sequencing used immunoSEQ multiplex PCR; TCRdb keeps in-frame clones, though not all of them. This table holds approximately 15,000 clones, approximately 70% found once. The sequenced material came from peripheral blood mononuclear cells (PBMCs). The origin of this receptor is a man younger than 35.

The CDR3 reads CASSLRQDAYEQYF. CDR3 DNA sequence: TGTGCCAGCAGCTTGCGTCAGGACGCGTACGAGCAGTACTTC. The chain couples TRBV5-6 to TRBJ2-7; D ambiguous. The CDR3 loop spans 14 amino acids. The germline CDR1 and CDR2 sequences are SGHDT and YYEEEE. V dropped 1 base and J dropped 4 bases, with 12 bases sitting between them.